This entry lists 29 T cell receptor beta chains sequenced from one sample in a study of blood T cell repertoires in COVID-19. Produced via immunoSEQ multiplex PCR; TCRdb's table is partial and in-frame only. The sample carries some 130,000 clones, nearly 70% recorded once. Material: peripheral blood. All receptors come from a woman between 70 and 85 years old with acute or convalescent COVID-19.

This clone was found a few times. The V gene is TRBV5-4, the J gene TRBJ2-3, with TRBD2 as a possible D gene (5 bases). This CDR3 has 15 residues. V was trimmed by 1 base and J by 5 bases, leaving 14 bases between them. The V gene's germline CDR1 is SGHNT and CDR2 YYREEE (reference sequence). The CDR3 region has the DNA TGTGCCAGCAGCTTGAAGCGGAGCACGGAAGATACGCAGTATTTT. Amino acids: CASSLKRSTEDTQYF.

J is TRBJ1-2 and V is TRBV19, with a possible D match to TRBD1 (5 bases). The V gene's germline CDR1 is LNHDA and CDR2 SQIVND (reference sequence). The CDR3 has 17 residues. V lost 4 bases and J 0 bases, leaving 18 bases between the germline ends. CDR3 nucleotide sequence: TGTGCCAGTAGTACCTCAGGGTTTTCTGCCACTAACTATGGCTACACCTTC. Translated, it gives CASSTSGFSATNYGYTF.

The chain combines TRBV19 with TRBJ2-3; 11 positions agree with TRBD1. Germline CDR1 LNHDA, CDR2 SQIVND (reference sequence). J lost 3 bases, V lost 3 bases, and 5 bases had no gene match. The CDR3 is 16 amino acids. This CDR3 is CASSIGRDRGTDTQYF. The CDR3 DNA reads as TGTGCCAGTAGTATCGGCCGGGACAGGGGGACAGATACGCAGTATTTT.

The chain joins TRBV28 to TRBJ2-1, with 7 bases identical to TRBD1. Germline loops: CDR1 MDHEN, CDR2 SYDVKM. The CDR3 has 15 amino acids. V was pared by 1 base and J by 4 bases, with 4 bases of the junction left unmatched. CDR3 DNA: TGTGCCAGCAGTTTATCAGGGGGACCTTACAATGAGCAGTTCTTC. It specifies CASSLSGGPYNEQFF.

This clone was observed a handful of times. The CDR3 nucleotides read TGTGCCAGTAGTATAGATGCCTCCGCCAGGGGAATTAACTATGGCTACACCTTC. Its translation: CASSIDASARGINYGYTF. V gene TRBV19 combines with J gene TRBJ1-2; D might be TRBD1 (6 bases). This CDR3 is built from 18 residues. Germline CDR1 LNHDA, CDR2 SQIVND (reference sequence). Trimming removed 0 bases from V and 1 base from J, with 18 bases in between.

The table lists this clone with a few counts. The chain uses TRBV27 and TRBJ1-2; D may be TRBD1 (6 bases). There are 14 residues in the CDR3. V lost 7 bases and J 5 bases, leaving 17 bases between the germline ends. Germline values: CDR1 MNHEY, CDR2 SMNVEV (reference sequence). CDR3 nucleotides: TGTGCCAGCAATTTCACGGGGGGCTCTTATGGCTACACCTTC. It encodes CASNFTGGSYGYTF.

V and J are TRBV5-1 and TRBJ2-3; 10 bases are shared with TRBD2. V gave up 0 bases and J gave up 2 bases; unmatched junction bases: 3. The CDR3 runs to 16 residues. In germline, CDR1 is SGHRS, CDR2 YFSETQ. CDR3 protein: CASSLGLAGHTDTQYF. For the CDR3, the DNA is TGCGCCAGCAGCTTGGGACTAGCGGGCCACACAGATACGCAGTATTTT. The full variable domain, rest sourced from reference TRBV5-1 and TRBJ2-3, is KAGVTQTPRYLIKTRGQQVTLSCSPISGHRSVSWYQQTPGQGLQFLFEYFSETQRNKGNFPGRFSGRQFSNSRSEMNVSTLELGDSALYLCASSLGLAGHTDTQYFGPGTRLTVL.

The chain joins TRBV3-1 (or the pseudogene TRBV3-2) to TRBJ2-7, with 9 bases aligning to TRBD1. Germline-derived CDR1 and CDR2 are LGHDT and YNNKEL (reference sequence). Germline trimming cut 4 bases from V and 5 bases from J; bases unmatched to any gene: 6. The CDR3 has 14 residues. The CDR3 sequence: CASSLDRGFHEQYF. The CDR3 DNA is TGTGCCAGCAGCCTAGACAGGGGGTTCCACGAGCAGTACTTC.

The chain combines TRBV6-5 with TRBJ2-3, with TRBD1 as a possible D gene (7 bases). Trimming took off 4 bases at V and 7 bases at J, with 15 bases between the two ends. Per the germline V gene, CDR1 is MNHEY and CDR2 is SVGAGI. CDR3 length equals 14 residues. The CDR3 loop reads CASSLNRGLYTQYF. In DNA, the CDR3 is TGTGCCAGCAGTTTAAACAGGGGACTCTATACGCAGTATTTT.

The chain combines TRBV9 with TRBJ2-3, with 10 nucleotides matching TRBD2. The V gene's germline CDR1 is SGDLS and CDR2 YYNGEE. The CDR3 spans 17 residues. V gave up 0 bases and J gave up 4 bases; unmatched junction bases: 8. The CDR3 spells CASSVDPSGGAADTQYF. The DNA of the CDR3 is TGTGCCAGCAGCGTAGACCCAAGCGGGGGGGCCGCAGATACGCAGTATTTT.

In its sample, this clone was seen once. The CDR3 DNA follows: TGCGCCAGCAGCCAAGATACCGGGACAGGGCGTCAGCCCCAGCATTTT. Its protein product is CASSQDTGTGRQPQHF. This chain links TRBV4-3 with TRBJ1-5; 9 positions match TRBD1. CDR3 length: 16 amino acids. The V segment lost 0 bases and the J segment 6 bases; nucleotides outside the gene matches: 6. The germline V gene has CDR1 LGHNA and CDR2 YSLEER.

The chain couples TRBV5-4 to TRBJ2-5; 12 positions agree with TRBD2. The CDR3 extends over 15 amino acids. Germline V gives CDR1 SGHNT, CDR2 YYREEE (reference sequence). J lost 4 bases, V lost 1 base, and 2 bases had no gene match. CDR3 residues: CASSLRTSGVETQYF. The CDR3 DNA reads TGTGCCAGCAGCTTGAGGACTAGCGGGGTAGAGACCCAGTACTTC.

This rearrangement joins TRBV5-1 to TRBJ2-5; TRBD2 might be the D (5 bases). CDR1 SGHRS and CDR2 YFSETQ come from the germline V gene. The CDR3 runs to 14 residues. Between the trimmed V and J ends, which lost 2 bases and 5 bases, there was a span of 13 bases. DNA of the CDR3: TGCGCCAGCAGCTTCATTTCCGGCGGGGAGACCCAGTACTTC. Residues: CASSFISGGETQYF.

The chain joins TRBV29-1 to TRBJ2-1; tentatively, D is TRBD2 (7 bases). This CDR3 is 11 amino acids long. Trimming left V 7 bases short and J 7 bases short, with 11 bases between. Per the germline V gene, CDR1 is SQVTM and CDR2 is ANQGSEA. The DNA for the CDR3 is TGCAGCGCCGAGGGGGGGAATGAGCAGTTCTTC. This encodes CSAEGGNEQFF.

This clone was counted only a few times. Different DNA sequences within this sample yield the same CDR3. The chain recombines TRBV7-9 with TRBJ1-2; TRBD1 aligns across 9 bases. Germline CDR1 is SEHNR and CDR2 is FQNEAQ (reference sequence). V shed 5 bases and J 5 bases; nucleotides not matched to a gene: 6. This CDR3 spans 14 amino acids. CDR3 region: CASSPGQGLYGYTF. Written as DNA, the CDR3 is TGTGCCAGCAGCCCAGGACAGGGGCTTTATGGCTACACCTTC.

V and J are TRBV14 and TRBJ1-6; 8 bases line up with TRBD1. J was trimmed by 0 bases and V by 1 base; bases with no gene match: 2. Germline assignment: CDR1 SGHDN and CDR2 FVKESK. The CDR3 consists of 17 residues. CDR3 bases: TGTGCCAGCAGCCAAGGGACAGGGAGCTCCTATAATTCACCCCTCCACTTT. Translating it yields CASSQGTGSSYNSPLHF.

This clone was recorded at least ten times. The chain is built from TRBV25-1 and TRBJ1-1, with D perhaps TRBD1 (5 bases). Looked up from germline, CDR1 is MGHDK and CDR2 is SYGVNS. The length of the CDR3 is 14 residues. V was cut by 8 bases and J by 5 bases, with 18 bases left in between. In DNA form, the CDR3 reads TGTGCCAGCTCCTTAGGAGGGGCGCGGACTGAAGCTTTCTTT. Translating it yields CASSLGGARTEAFF. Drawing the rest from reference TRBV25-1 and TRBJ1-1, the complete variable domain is EADIYQTPRYLVIGTGKKITLECSQTMGHDKMYWYQQDPGMELHLIHYSYGVNSTEKGDLSSESTVSRIRTEHFPLTLESARPSHTSQYLCASSLGGARTEAFFGQGTRLTVV.

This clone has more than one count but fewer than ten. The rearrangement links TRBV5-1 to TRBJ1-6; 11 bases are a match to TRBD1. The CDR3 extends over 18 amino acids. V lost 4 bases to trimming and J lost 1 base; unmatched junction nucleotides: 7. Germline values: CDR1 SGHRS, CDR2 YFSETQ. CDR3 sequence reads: CASSLGQGANSYNSPLHF. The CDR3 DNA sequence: TGCGCCAGCAGCCTAGGACAGGGGGCGAATTCCTATAATTCACCCCTCCACTTT.

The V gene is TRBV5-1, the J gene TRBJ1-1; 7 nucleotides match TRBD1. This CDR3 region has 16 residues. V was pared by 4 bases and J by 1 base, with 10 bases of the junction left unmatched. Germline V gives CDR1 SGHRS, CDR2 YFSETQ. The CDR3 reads CASSPNYRGGNTEAFF. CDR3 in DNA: TGCGCCAGCAGCCCCAATTACAGGGGAGGGAACACTGAAGCTTTCTTT.

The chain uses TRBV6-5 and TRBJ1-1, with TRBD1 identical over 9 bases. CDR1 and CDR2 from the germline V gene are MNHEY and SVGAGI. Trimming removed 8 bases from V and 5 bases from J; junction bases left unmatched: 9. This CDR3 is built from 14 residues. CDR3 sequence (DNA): TGTGCCAGCGCGCACAACAGGGGGCGGACTGAAGCTTTCTTT. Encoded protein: CASAHNRGRTEAFF.

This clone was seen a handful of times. CDR3 DNA sequence: TGTGCCAGCAGCGGAACAGGGACCGGGGAGCTGTTTTTT. Protein sequence: CASSGTGTGELFF. This rearrangement joins TRBV9 to TRBJ2-2; perhaps TRBD1 as D (6 bases). Germline CDR1 SGDLS, CDR2 YYNGEE. The CDR3 spans 13 residues. V was pared by 3 bases and J by 5 bases, with 8 bases between.

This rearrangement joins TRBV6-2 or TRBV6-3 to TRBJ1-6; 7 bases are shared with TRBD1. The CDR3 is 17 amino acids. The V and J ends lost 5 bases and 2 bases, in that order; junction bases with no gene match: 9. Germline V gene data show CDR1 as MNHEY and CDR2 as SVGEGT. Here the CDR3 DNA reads TGTGCCAGCAGTCCACCGCCAGGGGGAACCTATAATTCACCCCTCCACTTT. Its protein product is CASSPPPGGTYNSPLHF.

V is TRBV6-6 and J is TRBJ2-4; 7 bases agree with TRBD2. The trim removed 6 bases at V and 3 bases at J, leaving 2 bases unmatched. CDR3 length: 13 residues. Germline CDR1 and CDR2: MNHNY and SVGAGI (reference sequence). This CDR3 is CASRPGGKNIQYF. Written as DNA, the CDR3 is TGTGCCAGCAGGCCGGGAGGCAAAAACATTCAGTACTTC.

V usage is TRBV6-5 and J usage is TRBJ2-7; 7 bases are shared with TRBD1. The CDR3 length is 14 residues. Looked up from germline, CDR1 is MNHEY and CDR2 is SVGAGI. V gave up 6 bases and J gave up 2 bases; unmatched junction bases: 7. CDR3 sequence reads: CASRTTGWAYEQYF. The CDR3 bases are TGTGCCAGCAGAACGACAGGGTGGGCCTACGAGCAGTACTTC.

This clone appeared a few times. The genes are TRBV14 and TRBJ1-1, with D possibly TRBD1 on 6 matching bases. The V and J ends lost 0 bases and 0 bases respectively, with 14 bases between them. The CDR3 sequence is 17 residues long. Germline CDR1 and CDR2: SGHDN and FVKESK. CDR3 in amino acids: CASSQDRGGRVNTEAFF. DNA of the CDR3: TGTGCCAGCAGCCAAGATCGGGGGGGCCGGGTGAACACTGAAGCTTTCTTT.

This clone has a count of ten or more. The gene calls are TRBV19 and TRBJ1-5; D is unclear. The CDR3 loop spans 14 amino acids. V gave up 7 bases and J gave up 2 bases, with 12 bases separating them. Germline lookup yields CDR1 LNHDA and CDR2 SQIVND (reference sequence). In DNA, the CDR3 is TGTGCCAGTACCTTTTTTCCCGGCAATCAGCCCCAGCATTTT. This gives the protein CASTFFPGNQPQHF.

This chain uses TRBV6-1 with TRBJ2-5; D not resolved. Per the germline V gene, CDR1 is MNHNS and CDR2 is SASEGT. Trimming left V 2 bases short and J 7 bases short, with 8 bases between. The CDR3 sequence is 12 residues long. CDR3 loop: CASSELVGTQYF. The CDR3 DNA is TGTGCCAGCAGTGAACTAGTCGGGACCCAGTACTTC.

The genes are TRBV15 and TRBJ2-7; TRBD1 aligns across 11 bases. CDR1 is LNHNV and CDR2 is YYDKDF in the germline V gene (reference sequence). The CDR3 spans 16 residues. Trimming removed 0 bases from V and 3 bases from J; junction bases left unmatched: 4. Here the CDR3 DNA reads TGTGCCACCAGCAGAGATGCCGGGACAGGGGGCTACGAGCAGTACTTC. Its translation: CATSRDAGTGGYEQYF.

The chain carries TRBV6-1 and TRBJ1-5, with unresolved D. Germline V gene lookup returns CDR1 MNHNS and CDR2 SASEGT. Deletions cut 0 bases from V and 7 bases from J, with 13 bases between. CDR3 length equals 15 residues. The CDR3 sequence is CASSEAEWQNQPQHF. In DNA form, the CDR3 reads TGTGCCAGCAGTGAAGCGGAGTGGCAGAACCAGCCCCAGCATTTT.